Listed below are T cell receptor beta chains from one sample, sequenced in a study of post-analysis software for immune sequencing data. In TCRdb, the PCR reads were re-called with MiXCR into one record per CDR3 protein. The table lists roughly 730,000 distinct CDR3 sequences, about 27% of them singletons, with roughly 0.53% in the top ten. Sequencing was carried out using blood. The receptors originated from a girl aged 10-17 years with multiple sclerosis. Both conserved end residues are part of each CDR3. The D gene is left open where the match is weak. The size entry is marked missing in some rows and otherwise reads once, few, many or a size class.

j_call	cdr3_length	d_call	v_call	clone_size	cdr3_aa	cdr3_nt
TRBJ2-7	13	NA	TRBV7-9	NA	CASSSARVNEQYF	TGTGCCAGCAGCTCCGCTAGGGTGAATGAGCAGTACTTC
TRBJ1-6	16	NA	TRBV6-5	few	CASRSRLAIYNSPLHF	TGTGCCAGCAGATCAAGGCTGGCCATCTATAATTCACCCCTCCACTTT
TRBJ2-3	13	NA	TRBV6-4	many	CASSRDLTDTQYF	TGTGCCAGCAGCCGGGACCTCACAGATACGCAGTATTTT
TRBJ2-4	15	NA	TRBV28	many	CASSPRGSGRGIQYF	TGTGCCAGCAGCCCGCGAGGGTCAGGTCGTGGCATTCAGTACTTC
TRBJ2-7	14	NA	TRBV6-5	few	CASSRTEPAYEQYF	TGTGCCAGCAGTCGCACGGAGCCAGCCTACGAGCAGTACTTC
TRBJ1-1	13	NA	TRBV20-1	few	CSARGTGETEAFF	TGCAGTGCTAGGGGGACGGGTGAAACTGAAGCTTTCTTT
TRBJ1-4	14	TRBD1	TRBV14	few	CASSRDRINEKLFF	TGTGCCAGCAGCCGGGACAGAATTAATGAAAAACTGTTTTTT
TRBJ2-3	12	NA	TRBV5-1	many	CASSLDADTQYF	TGCGCCAGCAGCTTGGACGCAGATACGCAGTATTTT
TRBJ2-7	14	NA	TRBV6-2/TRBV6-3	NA	CASSYSDYSNEQYF	TGTGCCAGCAGTTACTCGGATTATAGCAACGAGCAGTACTTC
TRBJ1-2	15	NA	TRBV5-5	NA	CASSPSGGLGYGYTF	TGTGCCAGCAGCCCGTCGGGGGGGCTTGGCTATGGCTACACCTTC
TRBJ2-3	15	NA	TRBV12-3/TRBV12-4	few	CASTPSQGGFDTQYF	TGTGCCAGCACTCCCTCCCAGGGGGGATTCGATACGCAGTATTTT
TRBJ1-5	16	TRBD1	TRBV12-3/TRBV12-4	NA	CASSTGDRGRGQPQHF	TGTGCCAGCAGTACCGGGGACAGGGGGCGAGGTCAGCCCCAGCATTTT
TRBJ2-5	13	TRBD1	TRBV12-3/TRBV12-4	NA	CASSSRGQGTQYF	TGTGCCAGCAGTTCCAGGGGGCAAGGGACCCAGTACTTC
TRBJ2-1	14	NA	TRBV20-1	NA	CSAPGLGNYNEQFF	TGCAGTGCTCCGGGGCTAGGAAACTACAATGAGCAGTTCTTC
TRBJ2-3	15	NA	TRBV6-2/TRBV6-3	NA	CASRLGLPLEDTQYF	TGTGCCAGCAGATTGGGGCTTCCTCTCGAAGATACGCAGTATTTT
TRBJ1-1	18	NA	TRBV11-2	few	CASSLVFGPRTTNTEAFF	TGTGCCAGCAGCTTAGTTTTTGGACCCCGGACGACGAACACTGAAGCTTTCTTT
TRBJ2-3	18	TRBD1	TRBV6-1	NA	CASRLRDRAYGVTDTQYF	TGTGCCAGCAGGTTGCGGGACAGGGCATACGGTGTCACAGATACGCAGTATTTT
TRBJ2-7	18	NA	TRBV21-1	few	CASSKRQNLLKNSYEQYF	TGTGCCAGCAGCAAAAGACAGAACCTGCTCAAAAACTCCTACGAGCAGTACTTC
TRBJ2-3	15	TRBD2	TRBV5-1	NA	CASSLELAGTDTQYF	TGCGCCAGCAGCTTGGAACTAGCGGGCACAGATACGCAGTATTTT
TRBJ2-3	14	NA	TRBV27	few	CASSLFEGTYEQYF	TGTGCCAGCAGTTTATTTGAGGGAACCTACGAGCAGTATTTT
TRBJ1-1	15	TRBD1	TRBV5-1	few	CASSHRQGRNTEAFF	TGCGCCAGCAGCCACCGACAGGGAAGAAACACTGAAGCTTTCTTT
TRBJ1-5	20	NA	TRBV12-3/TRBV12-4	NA	CASSLRGVWTDINSNQPQHF	TGTGCCAGCAGTCTACGGGGGGTCTGGACCGATATTAATAGCAATCAGCCCCAGCATTTT
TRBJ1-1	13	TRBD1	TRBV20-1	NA	CSASGGADTEAFF	TGCAGTGCGTCAGGGGGCGCGGACACTGAAGCTTTCTTT
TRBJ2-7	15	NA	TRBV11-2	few	CASSFVLDRDHEQYF	TGTGCCAGCAGCTTCGTCCTCGACCGAGATCACGAGCAGTACTTC
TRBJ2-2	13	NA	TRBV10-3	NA	CAISVGGIGELFF	TGTGCCATCAGTGTTGGGGGGATCGGGGAGCTGTTTTTT
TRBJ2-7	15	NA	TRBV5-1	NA	CASSLSPRDSYEQYF	TGCGCCAGCAGCTTGTCACCCAGGGACTCCTACGAGCAGTACTTC
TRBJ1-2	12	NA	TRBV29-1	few	CSVEYINYGYTF	TGCAGCGTTGAATACATAAACTATGGCTACACCTTC
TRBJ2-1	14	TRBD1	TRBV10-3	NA	CAILEPDRGNEQFF	TGTGCCATCCTAGAACCGGACAGGGGTAATGAGCAGTTCTTC
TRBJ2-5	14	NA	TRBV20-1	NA	CSARPGRTNGAQYF	TGCAGTGCTAGGCCGGGACGCACGAACGGGGCCCAGTACTTC
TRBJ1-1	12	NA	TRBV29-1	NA	CSARWGDTEAFF	TGCAGCGCCCGCTGGGGAGACACTGAAGCTTTCTTT
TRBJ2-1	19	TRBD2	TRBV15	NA	CATSRGVLTSGTSYNEQFF	TGTGCCACCAGCAGAGGCGTTTTAACTAGCGGGACCTCCTACAATGAGCAGTTCTTC
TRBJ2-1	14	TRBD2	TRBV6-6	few	CASSAGEGTNEQFF	TGTGCCAGCAGCGCGGGGGAGGGAACCAATGAGCAGTTCTTC
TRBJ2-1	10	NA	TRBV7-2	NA	CASGKGEQFF	TGTGCCAGCGGGAAGGGTGAGCAGTTCTTC
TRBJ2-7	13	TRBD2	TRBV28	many	CASSFAGGYEQYF	TGTGCCAGCAGTTTTGCGGGAGGTTACGAGCAGTACTTC
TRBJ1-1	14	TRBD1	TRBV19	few	CASSSDREDTEAFF	TGTGCCAGTAGTAGCGACAGGGAGGACACTGAAGCTTTCTTT
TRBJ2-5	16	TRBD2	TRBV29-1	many	CSVAGGGNGLQETQYF	TGCAGCGTTGCGGGGGGGGGGAACGGGCTCCAAGAGACCCAGTACTTC
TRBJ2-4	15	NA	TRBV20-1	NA	CSADRLGESKNIQYF	TGCAGTGCTGACCGACTGGGGGAATCCAAAAACATTCAGTACTTC
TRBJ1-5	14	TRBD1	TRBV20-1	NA	CSAPDRNINQPQHF	TGCAGTGCTCCGGACAGGAACATCAATCAGCCCCAGCATTTT
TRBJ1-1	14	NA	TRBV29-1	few	CSVAPMLGDTEAFF	TGCAGCGTTGCCCCGATGTTGGGTGACACTGAAGCTTTCTTT
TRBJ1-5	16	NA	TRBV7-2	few	CASSSTRTVQNQPQHF	TGTGCCAGCAGCTCCACGAGGACAGTCCAAAATCAGCCCCAGCATTTT
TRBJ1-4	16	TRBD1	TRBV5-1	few	CASSLEGQRANEKLFF	TGCGCCAGCAGCTTGGAGGGACAGCGTGCGAATGAAAAACTGTTTTTT
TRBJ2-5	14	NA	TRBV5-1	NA	CASSWVGCQETQYF	TGCGCCAGCAGCTGGGTCGGGTGCCAAGAGACCCAGTACTTC
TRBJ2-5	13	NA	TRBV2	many	CASTRDPGETQYF	TGTGCCAGCACGCGGGACCCGGGTGAGACCCAGTACTTC
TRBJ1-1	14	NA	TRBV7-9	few	CASSLGVNGAEAFF	TGTGCCAGCAGCTTGGGTGTAAACGGGGCTGAAGCTTTCTTT
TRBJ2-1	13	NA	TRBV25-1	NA	CASRGLSDNQQFF	TGTGCCAGCAGAGGACTATCTGACAATCAGCAGTTCTTC
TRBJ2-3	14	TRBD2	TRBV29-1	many	CSVDSSGTTDTQYF	TGCAGCGTTGACTCTAGCGGGACCACAGATACGCAGTATTTT
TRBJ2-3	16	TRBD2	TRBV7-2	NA	CASSGSLAGGRDTQYF	TGTGCCAGCAGCGGATCGTTAGCGGGAGGACGAGATACGCAGTATTTT